This record concerns one T cell receptor beta chain sequence. Its antigen specificity is not known. No much larger clonotype is one base removed from it; base qualities were not supplied. This sample is drawn from a study of cytomegalovirus exposure and HLA in healthy donors (dated by TCRdb to about 2017). Background on the whole study: An earlier analysis of a few hundred of the donors reported 276 Gb of sequence data and 117 million unique TCR beta sequences obtained from some 170 million T cells. An early release that covered several hundred HLA-typed donors contained approximately 300 gigabases of sequencing data and tens of millions of unique TCR sequences. Of the roughly 400 genotyped donors, 65% to 90% fell in the genetic ancestry cluster associated with self-reported Caucasian donors. The aim of the study was to test whether cataloging public T cell receptors could identify signatures of past pathogen exposure. Using immunosequencing, the study profiled T cell repertoires from approximately 700 subjects and related those repertoires to cytomegalovirus serostatus. A separate validation cohort of over a hundred different subjects was used in addition to the roughly 670-subject first cohort. High-throughput TCR immunosequencing, statistical association of individual TCRs with disease status, and machine learning were combined to predict cytomegalovirus infection status. A later analysis re-examined previously published TCR beta repertoires from about 700 donors and added high-resolution HLA genotyping to investigate patterns of TCR occurrence. Rather than using new phenotypic data, the later analysis identified candidate immune exposures from TCR beta sequences and from how often those sequences occurred across donors. In an earlier analysis of 587 of the donors, high-throughput TCR beta sequencing was used to judge whether each TCR beta V gene segment behaved as functional or pseudogenic. Donor age, sex, ethnicity and CMV serostatus were collected together with the repertoire data. In a later genetic analysis, genome-wide SNP genotypes for about three fifths of the 666 donors were used, and that subset was treated as a discovery cohort. All discovery cohort repertoires had been generated using a single sequencing platform. Class I and class II HLA loci were covered by the typing at four-digit resolution. The number of donors typed differed by locus, with about 629-630 for A, B, C, DRB1 and DQB1, roughly 520 for DQA1, 600 to 610 for DPA1, and 450 to 480 for DPB1. Roughly 5 DR-DQ haplotypes were handled as single units for association and clustering, since linkage in the cohort was strong. Among roughly 400 genotyped donors of the cohort, an average of around 250,000 unique TCR beta nucleotide sequences was sequenced per donor, of which about 18% were non-productive.

The library was made by the immunoSEQ multiplex PCR assay. For the multiplex PCR, a mixture combining 60 forward primers for TCR Vbeta segments and 13 reverse primers for TCR Jbeta segments was used. The CDR3 region of rearranged TCR beta genes was amplified from genomic DNA with a multiplex PCR assay. Amplified TCR beta libraries were sequenced as 87-base-pair reads on the Illumina HiSeq System. In the paper's pipeline: A later analysis tallied approximately 87 million unique TCR beta chains across the 666 repertoires, and some 10 million of those chains were shared by two or more donors. A nearest-neighbor algorithm error-corrected the raw reads and collapsed the reads into unique sequences, merging closely related sequences to remove PCR and sequencing errors. Alignment of CDR3 sequences to IMGT reference sequences was used to assign V, D and J gene segments. For a sequence to be retained, a match of at least six nucleotides to both a V gene segment and a J gene segment was required. Rearrangements were classified as productive when the CDR3 lacked stop codons and remained in frame with V and J, and all other rearrangements were classified as non-productive. Following IMGT convention, CDR3 was defined as the stretch from the second conserved V-encoded cysteine up to the conserved J-encoded phenylalanine. The earlier analysis of a few hundred of the donors excluded any sequence lacking an unambiguous match to a single V gene segment. An earlier analysis of just under 600 of the donors called V segments functional above 56.7% productive rearrangements and segregating when the between-donor standard deviation exceeded 5%. To diagnose cytomegalovirus status from the catalog of TCR beta chain sequences, a statistical classification framework was built. In a later analysis, TCR nucleotide sequences were compared against IMGT/GENE-DB human TR gene sequences so that V and J genes could be assigned. The TCRdist pipeline was used in a later analysis to assign CDR3 sequences and most-parsimonious VDJ recombination scenarios. In a later analysis, each TCR beta chain was defined by its CDR3 amino acid sequence together with its V-gene family, and reads lacking a unique V-gene family were excluded. As a way to deal with suspected cross-contamination and a sequencing artifact, a later analysis dropped 450 to 700 nucleotide sequences that were highly shared and had low generation probability. In a later analysis, a clonal expansion index was calculated for each public chain from normalized within-repertoire ranks of inferred template counts. Generation probabilities in a later analysis came from a VDJ recombination model fitted to out-of-frame rearrangements, and those results were checked against IGoR. In a later analysis, TCR-TCR, TCR-HLA and TCR-CMV co-occurrence was scored with hypergeometric tests, and a repertoire-size bias correction was applied to TCR pairs. To estimate false discovery rates, a later analysis permuted the HLA or CMV assignments 20 times. In a later analysis, co-occurring TCRs were grouped using DBSCAN, and TCRdist sequence similarity was added for clustering within HLA-allele-positive subsets. For co-occurrence clustering, repertoires with fewer than 30,000 or more than 120,000 public chains were excluded, along with four or five repertoires with anomalous nucleotide sharing. TCRdb took over this immuneACCESS table, retaining in-frame rearrangements with V and J assigned. Such tables are incomplete; in checked studies, under half of the missing clones stem from an unresolved V gene, and the remainder is unexplained. That table supplies the V and J calls and clone size; D and trimming were determined from the DNA. The sample has under 200,000 clones on record, 75% to 90% of them singletons. About 2% of the sample is taken by the ten largest.

On the study overall, not on this receptor specifically: A cluster of highly shared sequence variants was judged likely to represent a technical artifact of the sequencing pipeline. While some public TCRs were present in many individuals, most TCR sequences turned up only very rarely across donors. A further reported finding was that TCR beta sequences accurately predicted the HLA-A and HLA-B alleles for most subjects in the first cohort. Correlated functional status among segregating V segments might be attributable to linkage disequilibrium, but an unknown experimental factor could not be ruled out. Because counts were too low, about 18 rarely observed V segments, including chromosome 9 orphons, were left out of the earlier analysis of approximately 500 of the donors. According to the authors, the approach could potentially be generalized to other disease states and immunological phenotypes. When HLA alleles, especially DR and DQ, strongly co-occurred, attributing TCR associations to individual alleles was difficult. V-gene and J-gene trimming of TCR beta chains was associated with a missense DCLRE1C variant in a later genetic analysis, and the association was replicated in an independent cohort. According to a later analysis, most CMV-associated TCR beta chains appeared to be HLA-restricted, and the HLA associations seemed to be driven largely by CMV exposure. A later analysis found that HLA-associated TCR beta chains were more clonally expanded and had lower generation probabilities than equally common non-associated chains. This cohort had only TCR beta chains sequenced, and the lack of alpha or paired-chain data limited which features could be detected. Compared with the roughly 600-donor mean, donors in an Asian-associated ancestry cluster had fewer N-insertions in productive TCRs, according to a later genetic analysis. The classifier was reported to diagnose cytomegalovirus status with high specificity and sensitivity in both the original and validation cohorts. In the study, some 160 TCR beta chains were listed as associated with cytomegalovirus. In an earlier analysis of around 500 of the donors, most TCR beta V segments appeared in productive rearrangements about 87% or about 30% of the time, broadly matching IMGT annotations. Because HLA typing was missing for some donors at each locus, association tests included only the typed subset. Roughly uniform sequencing depth across donors was assumed in presence/absence analyses, although this assumption may not hold. In vitro tests confirmed that three of the cytomegalovirus-associated TCR beta chains recognize cytomegalovirus antigens. Several of the top co-occurrence clusters appeared to be linked to parvovirus B19, influenza, CMV and Epstein-Barr virus, according to a later analysis. The only immune exposure information available for the cohort was CMV serostatus. At a false discovery rate of 0.05, a later analysis linked some 17,000 TCR beta sequences to specific HLA alleles. In a later analysis, TCR association rates were found to vary across HLA loci, with the most associated TCRs seen for DRB1 alleles and the fewest for HLA-C alleles.

The cohort consisted of 650 to 700 healthy bone marrow donors. Cohort members were all nominally healthy when sampled, although unrecorded immune exposures were likely present. CMV serostatus was positive for about 290 and negative for about half of the roughly 700 cohort members, and was not recorded for this donor. Every donor gave a peripheral blood sample, and the peripheral blood mononuclear cells from that sample were used for TCR beta sequencing. Genomic DNA was extracted from the blood cell samples with the Qiagen DNeasy Blood Extraction Kit. This receptor was obtained from a human donor in good health. Sequencing input: PBMCs.

The DNA sequence is given as TGTGCCAGCAGCTTAGACGGACATAATGAAAAACTGTTTTTT. Protein translation: CASSLDGHNEKLFF. Recombination linked TRBV7-2 to TRBJ1-4; TRBD1 could be the D gene, as 5 bases match. The CDR3 holds 14 amino acids from the cysteine to the phenylalanine. CDR3 DNA is the only sequence kept; it has 42 bases, read in frame from the first base. The trim is 1 base for V and 4 bases for J, with a gap of 7 bases between the germline ends. CDR1 is given as SGHTA and CDR2 as FQGNSA, both from the germline V gene.